These T cell receptor beta chains were read from a single sample in a study of metastatic and nonmetastatic thyroid tumors. Through MiXCR, TCRdb re-clonotyped the PCR reads. The table includes approximately 2,200 clones, approximately 11% detected once. Input material: tumor tissue. All receptors derive from a female donor with papillary thyroid cancer or a benign thyroid nodule (not recorded which). Some clones in this sample may be carry-over from other donors' samples. The CDR3 runs from the conserved cysteine through the conserved F or W. D genes are given only for firm matches. Size is stated for part of the rows, as once, few or many counts, or as a class when the clone is expanded.

CDR3aa,CDR3nt,abundance,j_gene,d_gene,v_gene
CSARGTSGSTPYNEQFF,TGCAGTGCTAGAGGGACTAGCGGGAGTACCCCCTACAATGAGCAGTTCTTC,.,TRBJ2-1,TRBD2,TRBV20-1
CASSFTEGNEQFF,TGTGCCAGCAGTTTTACGGAGGGGAATGAGCAGTTCTTC,large,TRBJ2-1,.,TRBV27
CASRHRGGSSNTEAFF,TGTGCCAGCAGACACAGGGGGGGAAGCTCGAACACTGAAGCTTTCTTT,large,TRBJ1-1,TRBD1,TRBV6-1
CASRPGTGAGNTIYF,TGTGCCAGCAGACCCGGGACAGGGGCTGGAAACACCATATATTTT,medium-sized,TRBJ1-3,TRBD1,TRBV7-9
CASSGTGGADTQYF,TGTGCCAGCAGTGGGACAGGGGGCGCAGATACGCAGTATTTT,medium-sized,TRBJ2-3,TRBD1,TRBV6-4
CASSPGTGTDTQYF,TGTGCCAGCTCACCAGGGACAGGCACAGATACGCAGTATTTT,many,TRBJ2-3,TRBD1,TRBV18
CASRKAGTENTEAFF,TGTGCCAGCAGAAAGGCCGGGACAGAGAACACTGAAGCTTTCTTT,large,TRBJ1-1,TRBD1,TRBV6-1
CASSPNSYEQYF,TGTGCCAGCAGCCCCAACTCCTACGAGCAGTACTTC,large,TRBJ2-7,.,TRBV6-2/TRBV6-3
CASSSQTVPGNTIYF,TGTGCCAGCAGCTCTCAAACGGTTCCCGGAAACACCATATATTTT,medium-sized,TRBJ1-3,.,TRBV7-2
CATSRDGVRARTDTQYF,TGTGCCACCAGCAGAGACGGGGTCCGTGCCAGGACAGATACGCAGTATTTT,medium-sized,TRBJ2-3,.,TRBV15
CASRTTGFEQYF,TGTGCCAGCAGGACGACAGGGTTCGAGCAGTACTTC,large,TRBJ2-7,TRBD1,TRBV6-2/TRBV6-3
CASSRTDSTGFGQYF,TGTGCCAGCAGTCGAACGGATAGTACAGGGTTCGGGCAGTACTTC,medium-sized,TRBJ2-7,.,TRBV11-2
CASSRITTGGNTIYF,TGTGCCAGCAGCCGAATAACGACAGGGGGAAACACCATATATTTT,medium-sized,TRBJ1-3,TRBD1,TRBV4-2
CASSRDSGTGGDYGYTF,TGCGCCAGCAGCCGGGACAGTGGGACAGGGGGCGACTATGGCTACACCTTC,.,TRBJ1-2,TRBD1,TRBV4-3
CASRGQGQWETQYF,TGTGCCAGCAGGGGACAGGGGCAATGGGAGACCCAGTACTTC,medium-sized,TRBJ2-5,TRBD1,TRBV2
CASSVTPGLAGGGSEQFF,TGCGCCAGCAGCGTGACACCGGGACTAGCGGGGGGCGGGAGCGAGCAGTTCTTC,many,TRBJ2-1,TRBD2,TRBV5-1
CATSDSSRAGDYNEQFF,TGTGCGACCAGTGATTCCTCCCGTGCGGGGGATTACAATGAGCAGTTCTTC,.,TRBJ2-1,TRBD2,TRBV24-1
CASRDQLGTINEQFF,TGTGCCAGCAGAGATCAGTTGGGGACTATCAATGAGCAGTTCTTC,many,TRBJ2-1,TRBD2,TRBV5-6
CATSGGTAAQETQYF,TGTGCCACCAGCGGGGGGACCGCAGCTCAAGAGACCCAGTACTTC,medium-sized,TRBJ2-5,.,TRBV15
CASSPGQLGNEKLFF,TGTGCCAGCTCTCCGGGACAACTGGGGAATGAAAAACTGTTTTTT,medium-sized,TRBJ1-4,.,TRBV6-2/TRBV6-3
CASSQVAEQGKQYF,TGTGCCAGCAGCCAAGTCGCCGAACAAGGGAAGCAGTACTTC,few,TRBJ2-7,.,TRBV6-1
CASRDSYSGNTIYF,TGTGCCAGCAGGGACAGTTACTCTGGAAACACCATATATTTT,large,TRBJ1-3,.,TRBV6-1
CASSIGGWNTEAFF,TGTGCCAGTAGTATTGGGGGTTGGAACACTGAAGCTTTCTTT,large,TRBJ1-1,.,TRBV19
CASSLGALTYNEQFF,TGTGCCAGCAGCTTGGGCGCCCTCACTTACAATGAGCAGTTCTTC,many,TRBJ2-1,.,TRBV5-4
CASSQYTGQTVYEQYF,TGTGCCAGTAGCCAATACACCGGACAGACGGTATACGAGCAGTACTTC,once,TRBJ2-7,.,TRBV4-2
CASSPHRGAPQHF,TGTGCCAGCAGCCCCCACCGAGGGGCGCCCCAGCATTTT,medium-sized,TRBJ1-5,.,TRBV6-1